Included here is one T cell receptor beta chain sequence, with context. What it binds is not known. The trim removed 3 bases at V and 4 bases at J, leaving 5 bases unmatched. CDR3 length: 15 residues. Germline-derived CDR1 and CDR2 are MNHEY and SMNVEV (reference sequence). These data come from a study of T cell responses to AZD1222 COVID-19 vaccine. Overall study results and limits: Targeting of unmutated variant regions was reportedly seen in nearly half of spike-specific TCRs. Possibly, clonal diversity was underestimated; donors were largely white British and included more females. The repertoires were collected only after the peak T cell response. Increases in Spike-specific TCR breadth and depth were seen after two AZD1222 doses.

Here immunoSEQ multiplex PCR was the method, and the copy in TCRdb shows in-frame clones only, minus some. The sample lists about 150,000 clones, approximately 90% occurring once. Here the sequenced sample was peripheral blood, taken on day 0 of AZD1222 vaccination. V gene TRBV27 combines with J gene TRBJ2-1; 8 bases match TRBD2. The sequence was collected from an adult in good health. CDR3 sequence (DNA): TGTGCCAGCAGTTTCGCGGGGGGCCAGTACAATGAGCAGTTCTTC. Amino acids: CASSFAGGQYNEQFF.